This TCR beta chain was profiled in a study of regulatory T cells in long-lasting Graves disease. Time point specified: newly diagnosed GD, antithyroid drugs for less than 3 months. Scientists built the TCR library using RNA that was extracted from PBMCs. The study's findings and limits: Segments TRBV28, TRBJ1-2 and TRBJ2-5 showed preferential usage in persistent disease.

Germline V gene sequence: CDR1 DFQATT, CDR2 SNEGSKA (reference sequence). V gave up 3 bases and J gave up 5 bases; unmatched junction bases: 3. This CDR3 comprises 13 residues. CDR3-region Arm-PCR and iRepertoire HTBI primers produced the TCR beta libraries. In TCRdb, the multiplex PCR reads were re-called with MiXCR into one record per CDR3 protein. The sample carries approximately 350,000 distinct CDR3 sequences, 12% recorded once. This clonotype was recorded at least ten times. Its target is not known. The sample was also linked to a second study, of T cells in Graves' hyperthyroidism and ophthalmopathy. As reported in that work: For Graves' hyperthyroidism to be stable, ophthalmopathy could not progress within 18 months. For the diagnoses, clinical symptoms, serum thyroxine and TRAb, thyroid ultrasound and orbital computed tomography were used. Expanded thyroid clonotypes (above 0.001) were mostly also found in blood.

Sequences were derived from peripheral blood mononuclear cells (PBMCs), sampled at new diagnosis, from a patient treated with antithyroid drugs. The source of this sequence is a woman in her late teens or twenties with Graves disease. The V and J genes are TRBV20-1 and TRBJ2-2, with 7 bases matching TRBD2. In nucleotides, the CDR3 is TGCAGTGCTAGTGACGGGGGGACCGGGGAGCTGTTTTTT. This codes for CSASDGGTGELFF.